This paragraph reports one TCR beta chain. This entry comes from a study of blood T cell repertoires in COVID-19. The overall study: Researchers got acute and convalescent COVID-19 samples from the United States, Italy and Spain. PBMCs, B-cell-depleted T cells, or T cells provided the cDNA or gDNA that made up the material.

Germline V gene data show CDR1 as MNHEY and CDR2 as SVGEGT. Losses at the gene ends were 5 bases for V and 3 bases for J; bases not matched to a gene: 6. The CDR3 covers 15 residues. Original methodology: How many nucleated cells were present was estimated from reference gene primer amplification. The assay was immunoSEQ multiplex PCR, and TCRdb's table has in-frame clones only and misses some. Clone size and V and J calls were adopted from that table, with D and trimming inferred from the DNA. The table has 200,000 to 300,000 clones, 70% to 90% seen once. The chain uses TRBV6-2 or TRBV6-3 and TRBJ2-7, with 11 nucleotides matching TRBD2. This TCR came from a man older than 75 with acute or convalescent COVID-19. Sequencing was carried out using peripheral blood. The chain's CDR3 is CASSHLAGGFYEQYF. The CDR3 DNA is TGTGCCAGCAGTCACCTAGCGGGGGGATTCTACGAGCAGTACTTC.